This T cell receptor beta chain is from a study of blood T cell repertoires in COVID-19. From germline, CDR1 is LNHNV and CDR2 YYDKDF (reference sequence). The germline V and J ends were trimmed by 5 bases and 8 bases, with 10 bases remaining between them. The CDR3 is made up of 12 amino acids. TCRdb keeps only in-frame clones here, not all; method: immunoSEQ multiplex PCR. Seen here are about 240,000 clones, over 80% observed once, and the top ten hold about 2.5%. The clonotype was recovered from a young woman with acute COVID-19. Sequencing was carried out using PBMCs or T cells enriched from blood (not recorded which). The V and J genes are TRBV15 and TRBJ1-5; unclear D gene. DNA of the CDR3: TGTGCCACCAGCTCAACGTCGGAGCCCCAGCATTTT. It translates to CATSSTSEPQHF. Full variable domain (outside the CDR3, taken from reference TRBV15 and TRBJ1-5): DAMVIQNPRYQVTQFGKPVTLSCSQTLNHNVMYWYQQKSSQAPKLLFHYYDKDFNNEADTPDNFQSRRPNTSFCFLDIRSPGLGDTAMYLCATSSTSEPQHFGDGTRLSIL.